The clone carrying this TCR beta chain was detected many times. Antigen unknown. The data were obtained in a study of metastatic and nonmetastatic thyroid tumors. Study information: Malignant and benign thyroid patients had repertoires compared in peripheral blood and tumor or nodule tissue.

Thyroid surgery was preceded by no treatment in any patient. TCRdb reanalyzed the PCR reads with MiXCR. The sample carries around 65,000 clones, 12% to 15% recorded once. The study, taken as a whole, reports: Significantly greater TCR beta diversity was reportedly found in malignant thyroid tumors than in benign nodules (in blood and tumor).

Sequencing was carried out using blood. The clonotype was recovered from a male donor with papillary thyroid cancer or a benign thyroid nodule (not recorded which). Some clones in this sample may be carry-over from other donors' samples.

CDR3 protein: CASSHMNDRAGGYTF. CDR3 bases: TGTGCCAGCAGCCATATGAATGACAGGGCGGGTGGCTACACCTTC. The chain is built from TRBV3-1 and TRBJ1-2, with TRBD1 matching over 7 bases. V was clipped by 3 bases and J by 7 bases; unmatched bases: 11. The CDR3 is made up of 15 amino acids. Germline values: CDR1 LGHDT, CDR2 YNNKEL (reference sequence).